A selection of T cell receptor beta chains follows, all from one sample in a study of post-analysis software for immune sequencing data. Via MiXCR, TCRdb re-called the PCR reads, giving one row per CDR3 protein. The sample shows roughly 730,000 distinct CDR3 sequences, around 27% of them seen only once. Input material: blood. The origin of the receptors is a girl aged 5 to 17 with multiple sclerosis. CDR3s include the opening cysteine and the closing phenylalanine or tryptophan. D genes are given only for firm matches. Size is stated for part of the rows, as once, few or many counts, or as a class when the clone is expanded.

d_gene,v_gene,abundance,j_gene,CDR3aa,CDR3nt
-,TRBV11-2,-,TRBJ2-1,CASSSCNEQFF,TGTGCCAGCAGCTCCTGTAATGAGCAGTTCTTC
TRBD1,TRBV7-2,-,TRBJ2-2,CASSSRQGPGTGERFF,TGTGCCAGCAGCTCTAGACAGGGGCCCGGTACCGGGGAGCGGTTTTTT
-,TRBV6-2/TRBV6-3,-,TRBJ2-1,CASSPLTWGNEQFF,TGTGCCAGCAGCCCCCTTACGTGGGGCAATGAGCAGTTCTTC
-,TRBV6-5,-,TRBJ1-5,CASSYSYPRGRGSNQPQHF,TGTGCCAGCAGTTACTCCTACCCTCGGGGCAGGGGAAGCAATCAGCCCCAGCATTTT
-,TRBV7-2,few,TRBJ1-1,CASTPVGWDDTEAFF,TGTGCCAGCACCCCAGTCGGGTGGGATGACACTGAAGCTTTCTTT
-,TRBV28,-,TRBJ2-7,CASSPRGRGAYEQYF,TGTGCCAGCAGTCCGAGGGGGCGCGGGGCCTACGAGCAGTACTTC
-,TRBV5-1,-,TRBJ1-5,CASSLHGGSNQPQHF,TGCGCCAGCAGCTTGCATGGGGGCAGCAATCAGCCCCAGCATTTT
-,TRBV2,few,TRBJ2-1,CASRGSRLSYNEQFF,TGTGCCAGCAGGGGGTCCCGGCTCTCCTACAATGAGCAGTTCTTC
-,TRBV27,-,TRBJ1-2,CASSLSRGAGYTF,TGTGCCAGCAGTTTATCGAGGGGGGCTGGCTACACCTTC
TRBD1,TRBV29-1,-,TRBJ1-1,CSVRTGSTEAFF,TGCAGCGTTAGGACAGGGAGCACTGAAGCTTTCTTT
-,TRBV7-2,-,TRBJ2-7,CASSLAPYYEQYF,TGTGCCAGCAGCTTAGCGCCCTACTACGAGCAGTACTTC
TRBD2,TRBV5-1,-,TRBJ2-1,CASSSVSGGYNEQFF,TGCGCCAGCAGCTCCGTTAGCGGGGGATACAATGAGCAGTTCTTC
TRBD2,TRBV5-1,few,TRBJ2-1,CASWSSGSYNEQFF,TGCGCCAGCTGGAGTAGCGGGAGCTACAATGAGCAGTTCTTC
-,TRBV7-9,-,TRBJ1-1,CASSLGFEREAFF,TGTGCCAGCAGCTTAGGCTTTGAGCGAGAAGCTTTCTTT
-,TRBV20-1,-,TRBJ2-7,CSAWPPGDSSNEQYF,TGCAGTGCTTGGCCCCCGGGAGACTCTAGCAATGAGCAGTACTTC
-,TRBV7-9,few,TRBJ1-5,CASSRLGQPQHF,TGTGCCAGCAGCCGTCTAGGTCAGCCCCAGCATTTT
TRBD1,TRBV2,-,TRBJ1-1,CASSATGAMNTEAFF,TGTGCCAGCAGCGCGACAGGGGCGATGAACACTGAAGCTTTCTTT
-,TRBV12-3/TRBV12-4,-,TRBJ2-3,CASSRMILDTQYF,TGTGCCAGCAGCCGAATGATTTTGGATACGCAGTATTTT
TRBD2,TRBV20-1,many,TRBJ2-1,CSATTGTSGSYNEQFF,TGCAGTGCCACCACCGGGACTAGCGGCTCCTACAATGAGCAGTTCTTC
-,TRBV20-1,-,TRBJ2-1,CSARGGIFYNEQFF,TGCAGTGCTAGAGGGGGGATATTCTACAATGAGCAGTTCTTC
-,TRBV21-1,few,TRBJ2-7,CASSKFRTHLPYEQYF,TGTGCCAGCAGCAAATTTAGGACCCACCTACCCTACGAGCAGTACTTC
-,TRBV10-3,few,TRBJ2-5,CATRTRQETQYF,TGTGCCACCCGGACTCGGCAAGAGACCCAGTACTTC
-,TRBV10-3,few,TRBJ2-1,CAITEETGRSSYNEQFF,TGTGCCATCACCGAAGAAACAGGGCGAAGCTCCTACAATGAGCAGTTCTTC
-,TRBV7-2,few,TRBJ1-2,CASRPGEDYGYTF,TGTGCCAGCAGACCTGGGGAGGACTATGGCTACACCTTC
-,TRBV28,-,TRBJ1-1,CASSAGELKNTEAFF,TGTGCCAGCAGTGCAGGGGAGTTGAAGAACACTGAAGCTTTCTTT
TRBD1,TRBV7-9,few,TRBJ2-1,CASSPGTGGSYNEQFF,TGTGCCAGCAGCCCAGGGACAGGGGGCTCCTACAATGAGCAGTTCTTC
-,TRBV5-1,few,TRBJ2-3,CASSFPGSSGDTQYF,TGCGCCAGCAGCTTCCCCGGGTCCTCCGGAGATACGCAGTATTTT
-,TRBV5-1,many,TRBJ2-7,CASSSVGTAVYEQYF,TGCGCCAGCAGCTCTGTTGGGACCGCAGTCTACGAGCAGTACTTC
-,TRBV12-3/TRBV12-4,few,TRBJ2-3,CASSLQATLDTQYF,TGTGCCAGCAGTTTACAGGCGACTTTAGATACGCAGTATTTT
-,TRBV3-1,-,TRBJ2-1,CASSRGRTYNEQFF,TGTGCCAGCAGCCGTGGCAGGACTTACAATGAGCAGTTCTTC
-,TRBV20-1,-,TRBJ1-1,CSALLQGFAEAFF,TGCAGTGCTCTTTTACAGGGTTTCGCTGAAGCTTTCTTT
-,TRBV12-3/TRBV12-4,-,TRBJ1-2,CASSLNSALSGVGGYTF,TGTGCCAGCAGTTTAAATTCCGCCCTATCAGGGGTAGGTGGCTACACCTTC
-,TRBV20-1,-,TRBJ2-7,CSASGQGRAYEQYF,TGCAGTGCTAGTGGCCAGGGACGTGCGTACGAGCAGTACTTC
-,TRBV20-1,many,TRBJ2-1,CSARVGSSYNEQFF,TGCAGCGCTCGCGTGGGGAGCTCCTACAATGAGCAGTTCTTC